The source of this TCR beta chain is a study of T cell clones after liver transplantation. Across the whole study: Blood was drawn pre-transplant, before withdrawal, and after full or failed withdrawal.

Repertoires were generated with immunoSEQ multiplex PCR, while TCRdb's copy carries only in-frame clones and drops some. Among 7,000 to 9,500 clones listed, about 72% were seen once. The CDR3 spans 12 residues. Trimming at V came to 6 bases and at J to 6 bases, leaving 3 bases not matched to a gene. CDR1 and CDR2 (germline): SGHNT, YENEEA. Sample: CD8+ T cells from blood, taken at the 22-month timepoint. The receptor's source is a human patient who received a liver transplant. The T cells may partly be graft donor cells. The chain recombines TRBV11-3 with TRBJ2-7, with TRBD1 matching 9 bases. The CDR3, as DNA: TGTGCCAGCAGTCTGACAGGGGGCGAGCAGTACTTC. It specifies CASSLTGGEQYF.